This entry is about one T cell receptor beta chain. Its antigen is as yet unknown. The CDR3 loop spans 18 amino acids. The V gene's germline CDR1 is SGDLS and CDR2 YYNGEE. Trimming left V 3 bases short and J 0 bases short, with 19 bases between. The sample originates from a study of hypomethylating agent response in myelodysplastic syndrome. On the study more broadly: The myelodysplastic syndrome patients comprised under ten men and a couple of women. The mean patient age was roughly 72 +/- 6.3 years, and diploid cytogenetics predominated.

Findings of the study overall: Shared GLIPH2 clusters possibly recognizing novel MDS antigens remain unconfirmed.

Some clones are missing from TCRdb's copy, which holds only in-frame ones; the method was immunoSEQ multiplex PCR. The data show about 5,700 clones, approximately 87% seen once. This sequence was found in a human donor with myelodysplastic syndrome. The chain links TRBV9 to TRBJ1-3, with a possible D match to TRBD1 (6 bases). This material consisted of bone marrow, taken before or after starting hypomethylating agent treatment for myelodysplastic syndrome (not recorded which). CDR3 in amino acids: CASSANRAGSPSGNTIYF. The CDR3 coding sequence is TGTGCCAGCAGCGCCAACAGGGCCGGATCCCCCTCTGGAAACACCATATATTTT.